This T cell receptor beta chain stems from a study of T cell responses to AZD1222 COVID-19 vaccine (dated by TCRdb to 2020 to 2022). About the full investigation: AZD1222 recipients given second doses at about 4 weeks or at about 12 weeks were pooled, since spike-specific TCR depth and breadth were not found to differ between the two schedules. A total of 233 trial participants underwent TCR sequencing, of whom about 200 received two doses of AZD1222 and roughly 25 received two doses of the MenACWY control vaccine. Trial participants were enrolled into age subgroups of 18-55, 56-69 and 70-plus years, which contained about 150, 28 and 57 TCR-sequenced participants, respectively. The paper as a whole reports these results and caveats: Because no day 14 peak-response samples were available, the repertoires could be characterized only after the peak T cell response. After two AZD1222 doses, both the breadth and the depth of spike-specific TCRs were significantly higher than at day 0 and than in MenACWY recipients. Conclusions about previously exposed vaccinees are limited, since just a handful of AZD1222 recipients were seropositive for SARS-CoV-2 at baseline. The 56-69-year group was small, and its depth increase did not reach significance, likely because of low power. Participants were mostly white British and included more females than males, and it was suggested by the authors that clonal diversity may have been underestimated. Nearly half of unique spike-specific TCRs reportedly recognized epitopes outside regions mutated in the B.1.351 and B.1.1.7 variants. The vaccine-associated CD4 TCRs covered the entire spike protein, and the dominant responses fell in regions 160-218 and 743-854.

The CDR3 regions of human TCRbeta chains were analyzed by immunosequencing. The study's processing was this. Repertoire TCRs were checked for matches against a reference library of SARS-CoV-2-specific TCRs that had been generated using the MIRA antigen-specificity platform. Breadth was defined as the fraction of unique TCRs that were SARS-CoV-2-associated, and depth was defined as the fraction of total T cells that were SARS-CoV-2-associated. Each spike-specific TCR was assigned to its reactive spike region and to a CD4 or CD8 class using the MIRA data. Log10-transformed breadth and depth values were compared by one-way ANOVA with Sidak's multiple comparisons tests. In TCRdb, the immuneACCESS table is reduced to in-frame sequences with V and J assigned. These tables do not hold every clone; where another copy was compared, an unresolved V gene accounts for under half, and the others remain unexplained. That table gives V, J and clone size, and the DNA gave D and trimming. The sample profile shows 95,000 to 150,000 clones; 88% of them were found once. The top ten clonotypes cover about 4.9% of the sample.

V loses 5 bases, J loses 0 bases, and the germline ends lie 16 bases apart. From the cysteine through the phenylalanine, the CDR3 covers 15 amino acids. Solely the CDR3 DNA is kept, with 45 bases framed from the first base. Looking up the germline V gene yields CDR1 SQVTM and CDR2 ANQGSEA. About this clone: Its specific antigen is unknown. Per-nucleotide qualities are absent, and no much larger clonotype sits a single base away.

The time point label on this specimen signifies: baseline before first vaccination. Vaccinee samples came from UK trials COV001 and COV002, including a single-blind randomized controlled phase 2/3 trial of AZD1222 (ChAdOx1 nCoV-19) in healthy adults. For TCRbeta chain sequencing, PBMC samples from trial participants were taken at day 0 and at day 28 after the second dose. The sequencing here drew on peripheral blood, taken on day 0 of AZD1222 vaccination. This chain joins TRBV29-1 to TRBJ1-1, with the D gene not clear enough to name. The receptor was derived from an adult in good health. The nucleotides are TGCAGCGTTTCAGGCTTGAGGGCGGTGAACACTGAAGCTTTCTTT. Its protein reads: CSVSGLRAVNTEAFF. The variable domain in full, with residues beyond the CDR3 obtained from the reference TRBV29-1 and TRBJ1-1 genes, is SAVISQKPSRDICQRGTSLTIQCQVDSQVTMMFWYRQQPGQSLTLIATANQGSEATYESGFVIDKFPISRPNLTFSTLTVSNMSPEDSSIYLCSVSGLRAVNTEAFFGQGTRLTVV.